This TCR beta chain was sequenced in a study of synovial regulatory T cells in juvenile arthritis. CDR1 and CDR2 from the germline V gene are KGHSH and LQKENI. CDR3 length: 14 amino acids. No DNA sequence was recorded. Using immunoSEQ multiplex PCR, the repertoire was profiled, and TCRdb retains in-frame clones only, with some absent. Reported are 7,000 to 8,000 clones; the ten largest clones contain roughly 1.5%. V usage is TRBV18 and J usage is TRBJ2-6. The TCR sequence derives from a donor between 2 and 35 years old with juvenile idiopathic arthritis. Specimen: Treg cells from blood. Sample subset: remaining (HLA-DR-negative) circulating blood Treg cells. The CDR3: CASSPLAGANVLTF.